The rows below give T cell receptor beta chains drawn from one sample of a study of cytomegalovirus exposure and HLA in healthy donors. Sequencing used immunoSEQ multiplex PCR; TCRdb keeps in-frame clones, though not all of them. The profile covers about 250,000 clones, with roughly 90% appearing a single time and around 12% taken by the ten largest. Material: PBMCs. The receptors here all came from a man between 18 and 35 years old in good health and CMV-seropositive. Both conserved end residues are trimmed from each CDR3.

>TRBV5-1
ASSIPGQGNYGYT
>TRBV5-4
ASSYGKETQY
>TRBV5-1
ASSHGLSSNEQF
>TRBV29-1
SVYFLGQF
>TRBV7-6
ASSLTGADTQY
>TRBV28
ASGAHYEQY
>TRBV28
ASSSRTPDTQY
>TRBV11-3
ASSYKSGANTGELF
>TRBV9
ASSVVGNPTRDEQF
>TRBV6-5
ASSTRQQETQY
>TRBV11-2
ASSFETGGWTGYEQY
>TRBV9
ASSVEGQTYEQY
>TRBV30
AWSDGLAGVLDTQY
>TRBV5-8
ASSLAVMQDGYT
>TRBV6-6
ASRPGQVQETQY
>TRBV6-6
ASRPPTSGAHEQY
>TRBV6-6
ASSYVGSRSTEAF